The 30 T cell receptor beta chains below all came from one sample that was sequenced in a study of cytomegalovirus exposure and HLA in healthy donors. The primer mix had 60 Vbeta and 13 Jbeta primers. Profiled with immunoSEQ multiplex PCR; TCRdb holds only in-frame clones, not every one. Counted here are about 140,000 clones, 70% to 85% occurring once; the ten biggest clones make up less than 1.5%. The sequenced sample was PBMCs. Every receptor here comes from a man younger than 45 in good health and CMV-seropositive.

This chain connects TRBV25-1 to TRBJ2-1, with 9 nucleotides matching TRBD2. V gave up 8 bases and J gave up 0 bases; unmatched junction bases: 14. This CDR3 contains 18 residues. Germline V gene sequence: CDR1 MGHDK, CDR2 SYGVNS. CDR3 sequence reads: CASGRARGRAGSYNEQFF. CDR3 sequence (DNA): TGTGCCAGCGGACGAGCCCGCGGGAGGGCCGGCTCCTACAATGAGCAGTTCTTC.

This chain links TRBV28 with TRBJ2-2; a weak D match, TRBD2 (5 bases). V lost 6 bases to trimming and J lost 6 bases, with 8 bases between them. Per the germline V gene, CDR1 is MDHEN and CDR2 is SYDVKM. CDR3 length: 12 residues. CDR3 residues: CASRRRAGELFF. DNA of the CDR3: TGTGCCAGCAGGAGGCGGGCCGGGGAGCTGTTTTTT.

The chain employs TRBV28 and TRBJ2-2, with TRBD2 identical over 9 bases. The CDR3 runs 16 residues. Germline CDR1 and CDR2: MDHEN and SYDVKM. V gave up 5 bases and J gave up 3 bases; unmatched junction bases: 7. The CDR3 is CASSVSGRGDTGELFF. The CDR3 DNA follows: TGTGCCAGCAGTGTTAGCGGGAGAGGGGACACCGGGGAGCTGTTTTTT.

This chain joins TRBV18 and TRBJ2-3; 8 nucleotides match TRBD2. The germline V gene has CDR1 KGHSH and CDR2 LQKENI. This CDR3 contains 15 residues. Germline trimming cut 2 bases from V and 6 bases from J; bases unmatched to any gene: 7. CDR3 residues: CASSPGTSLSDTQYF. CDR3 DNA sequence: TGTGCCAGCTCACCAGGGACTAGTCTCTCCGATACGCAGTATTTT.

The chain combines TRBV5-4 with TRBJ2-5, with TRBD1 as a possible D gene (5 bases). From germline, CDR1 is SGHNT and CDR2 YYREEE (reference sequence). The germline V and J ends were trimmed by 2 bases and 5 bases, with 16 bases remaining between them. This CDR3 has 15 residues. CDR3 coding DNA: TGTGCCAGCAGCTTTAATGGGGCCCGACGGGAGACCCAGTACTTC. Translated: CASSFNGARRETQYF.

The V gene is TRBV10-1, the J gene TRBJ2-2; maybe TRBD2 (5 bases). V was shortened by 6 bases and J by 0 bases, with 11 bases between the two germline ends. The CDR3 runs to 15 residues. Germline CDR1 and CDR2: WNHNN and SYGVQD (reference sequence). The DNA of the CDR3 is TGCGCCAGCAGCCGTACGGGAACGAACACCGGGGAGCTGTTTTTT. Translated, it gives CASSRTGTNTGELFF.

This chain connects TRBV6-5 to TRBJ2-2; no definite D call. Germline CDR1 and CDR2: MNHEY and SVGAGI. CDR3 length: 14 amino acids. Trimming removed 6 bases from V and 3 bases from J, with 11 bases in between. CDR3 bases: TGTGCCAGCAGGATCTCTCCGGACACCGGGGAGCTGTTTTTT. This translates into CASRISPDTGELFF.

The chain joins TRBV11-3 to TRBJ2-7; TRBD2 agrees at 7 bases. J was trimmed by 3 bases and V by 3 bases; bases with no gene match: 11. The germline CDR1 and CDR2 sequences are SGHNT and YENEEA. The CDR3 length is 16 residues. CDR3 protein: CASSLRASGPLYEQYF. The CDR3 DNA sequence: TGTGCCAGCAGCTTGAGGGCTAGCGGCCCCCTCTACGAGCAGTACTTC.

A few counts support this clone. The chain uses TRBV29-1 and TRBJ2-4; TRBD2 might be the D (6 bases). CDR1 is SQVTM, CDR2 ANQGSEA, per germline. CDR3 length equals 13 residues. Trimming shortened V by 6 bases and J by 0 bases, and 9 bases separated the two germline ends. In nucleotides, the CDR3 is TGCAGCGTCGGGAGTTCAGCCAAAAACATTCAGTACTTC. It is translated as CSVGSSAKNIQYF.

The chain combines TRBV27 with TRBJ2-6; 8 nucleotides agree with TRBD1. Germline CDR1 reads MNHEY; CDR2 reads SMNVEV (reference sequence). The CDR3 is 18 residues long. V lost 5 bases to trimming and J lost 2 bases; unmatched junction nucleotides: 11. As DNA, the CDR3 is TGTGCCAGCAGTCCCCGAGGACAGGGCAAAACTGGGGCCAACGTCCTGACTTTC. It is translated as CASSPRGQGKTGANVLTF.

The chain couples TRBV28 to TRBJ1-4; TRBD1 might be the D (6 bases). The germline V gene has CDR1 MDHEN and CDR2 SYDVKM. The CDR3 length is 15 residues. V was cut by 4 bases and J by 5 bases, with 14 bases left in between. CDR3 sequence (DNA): TGTGCCAGCAGTTCCACAGGGTCCCCCAATGAAAAACTGTTTTTT. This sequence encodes CASSSTGSPNEKLFF.

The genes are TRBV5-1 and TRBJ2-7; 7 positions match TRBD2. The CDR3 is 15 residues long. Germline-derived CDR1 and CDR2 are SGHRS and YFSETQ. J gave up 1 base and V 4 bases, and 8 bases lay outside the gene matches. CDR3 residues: CASSPKSGKSYEQYF. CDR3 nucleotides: TGCGCCAGCAGCCCTAAGAGCGGGAAATCCTACGAGCAGTACTTC.

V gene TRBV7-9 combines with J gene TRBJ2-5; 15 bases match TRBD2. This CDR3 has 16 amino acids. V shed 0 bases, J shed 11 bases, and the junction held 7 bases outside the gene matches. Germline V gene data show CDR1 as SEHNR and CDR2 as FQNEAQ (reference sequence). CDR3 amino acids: CASSLAQGLAGGGQYF. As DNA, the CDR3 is TGTGCCAGCAGCTTAGCGCAGGGACTAGCGGGAGGCGGGCAGTACTTC.

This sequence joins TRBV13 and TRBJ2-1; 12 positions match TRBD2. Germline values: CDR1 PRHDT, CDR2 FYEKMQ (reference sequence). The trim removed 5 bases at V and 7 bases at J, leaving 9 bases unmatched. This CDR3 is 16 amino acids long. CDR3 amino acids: CASSPRLAGEGNEQFF. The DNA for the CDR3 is TGTGCCAGCAGCCCCAGACTAGCGGGAGAGGGGAATGAGCAGTTCTTC.

The CDR3 nucleotides are TGCGCCAGCAGCCAAGACTATTCATCGAATGAGCAGTTCTTC. The encoded protein is CASSQDYSSNEQFF. The gene calls are TRBV4-1 and TRBJ2-1, with D unresolved. V was pared by 0 bases and J by 7 bases, with 10 bases between. The germline CDR1 and CDR2 sequences are MGHRA and YSYEKL. This CDR3 spans 14 amino acids.

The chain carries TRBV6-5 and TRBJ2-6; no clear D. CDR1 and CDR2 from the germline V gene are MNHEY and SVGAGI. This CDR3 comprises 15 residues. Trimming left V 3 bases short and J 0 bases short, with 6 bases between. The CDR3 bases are TGTGCCAGCAGTTATATTAACTCTGGGGCCAACGTCCTGACTTTC. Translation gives CASSYINSGANVLTF.

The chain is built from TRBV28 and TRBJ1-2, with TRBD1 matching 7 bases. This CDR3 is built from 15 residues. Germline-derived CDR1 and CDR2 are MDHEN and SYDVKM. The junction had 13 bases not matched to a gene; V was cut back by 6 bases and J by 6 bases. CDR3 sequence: CASRPGGPRGHGYTF. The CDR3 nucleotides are TGTGCCAGCAGACCCGGTGGGCCTAGGGGGCATGGCTACACCTTC.

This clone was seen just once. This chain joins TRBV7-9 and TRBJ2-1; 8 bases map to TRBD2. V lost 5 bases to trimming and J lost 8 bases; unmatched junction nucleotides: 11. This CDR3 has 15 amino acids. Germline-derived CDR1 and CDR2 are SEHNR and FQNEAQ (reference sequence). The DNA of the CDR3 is TGTGCCAGCAGCCTTGTACTAGCGGCGTCTGATGAGCAGTTCTTC. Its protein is CASSLVLAASDEQFF.

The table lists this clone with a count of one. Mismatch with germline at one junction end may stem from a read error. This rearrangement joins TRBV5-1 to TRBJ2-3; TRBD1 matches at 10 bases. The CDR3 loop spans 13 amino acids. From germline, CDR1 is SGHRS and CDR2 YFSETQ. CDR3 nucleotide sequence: TGCGCCAGCAGCTCTACCCGACAGGGGGCGAGAGATTTT. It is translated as CASSSTRQGARDF. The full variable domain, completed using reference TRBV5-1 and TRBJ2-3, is KAGVTQTPRYLIKTRGQQVTLSCSPISGHRSVSWYQQTPGQGLQFLFEYFSETQRNKGNFPGRFSGRQFSNSRSEMNVSTLELGDSALYLCASSSTRQGARDFGPGTRLTVL.

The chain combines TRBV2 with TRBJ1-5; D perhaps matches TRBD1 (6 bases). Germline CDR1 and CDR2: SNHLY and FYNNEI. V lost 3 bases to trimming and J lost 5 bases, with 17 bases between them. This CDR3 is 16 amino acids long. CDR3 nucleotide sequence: TGTGCCAGCAGTGAGGGGGCGACAGGACCGGATCAGCCCCAGCATTTT. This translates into CASSEGATGPDQPQHF.

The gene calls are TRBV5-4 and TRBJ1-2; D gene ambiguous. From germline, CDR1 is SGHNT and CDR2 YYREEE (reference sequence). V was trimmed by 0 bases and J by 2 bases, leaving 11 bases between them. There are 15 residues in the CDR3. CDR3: CASSLGWGGNYGYTF. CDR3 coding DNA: TGTGCCAGCAGCTTGGGGTGGGGAGGGAACTATGGCTACACCTTC.

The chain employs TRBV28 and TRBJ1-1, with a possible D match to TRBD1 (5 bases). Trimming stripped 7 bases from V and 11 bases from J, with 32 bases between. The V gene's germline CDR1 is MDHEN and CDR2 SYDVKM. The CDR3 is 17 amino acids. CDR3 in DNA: TGTGCCAGCACCCCCCTCACAGGTTCCTATCTGGATAAGGAGGCTTTCTTT. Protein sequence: CASTPLTGSYLDKEAFF.

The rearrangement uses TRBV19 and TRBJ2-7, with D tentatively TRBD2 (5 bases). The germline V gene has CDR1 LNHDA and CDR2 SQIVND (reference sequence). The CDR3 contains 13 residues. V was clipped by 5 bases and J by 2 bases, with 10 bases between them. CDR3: CASSLRGPYEQYF. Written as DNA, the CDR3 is TGTGCCAGTAGTCTCCGAGGGCCCTACGAGCAGTACTTC.

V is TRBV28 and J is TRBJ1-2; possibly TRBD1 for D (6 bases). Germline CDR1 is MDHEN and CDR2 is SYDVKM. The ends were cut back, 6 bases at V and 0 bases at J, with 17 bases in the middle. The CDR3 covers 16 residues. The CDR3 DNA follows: TGTGCCAGCAGCGTATTTAGGGGGACCCCTAACTATGGCTACACCTTC. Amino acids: CASSVFRGTPNYGYTF.

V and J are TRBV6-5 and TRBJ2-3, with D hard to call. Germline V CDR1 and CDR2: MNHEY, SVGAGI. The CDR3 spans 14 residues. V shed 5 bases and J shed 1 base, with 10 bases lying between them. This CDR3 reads CASSIHLGTDTQYF. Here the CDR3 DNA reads TGTGCCAGCAGTATACACCTTGGCACAGATACGCAGTATTTT.

Written as DNA, the CDR3 is TGTGCCAGCAGTGTGATCTATAGCAATCAGCCCCAGCATTTT. Residues: CASSVIYSNQPQHF. J is TRBJ1-5 and V is TRBV6-1; D is unclear. This CDR3 is built from 14 residues. The germline CDR1 and CDR2 sequences are MNHNS and SASEGT. The V gene lost 4 bases and the J gene lost 0 bases, with 7 bases spanning the gap.

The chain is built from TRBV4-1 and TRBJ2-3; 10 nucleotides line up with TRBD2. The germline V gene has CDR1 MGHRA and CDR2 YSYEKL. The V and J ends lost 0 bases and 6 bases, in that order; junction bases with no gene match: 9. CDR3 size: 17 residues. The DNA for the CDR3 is TGCGCCAGCAGCCAAGATGGAGCGGGAGGGCCAGCGGATACGCAGTATTTT. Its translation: CASSQDGAGGPADTQYF.

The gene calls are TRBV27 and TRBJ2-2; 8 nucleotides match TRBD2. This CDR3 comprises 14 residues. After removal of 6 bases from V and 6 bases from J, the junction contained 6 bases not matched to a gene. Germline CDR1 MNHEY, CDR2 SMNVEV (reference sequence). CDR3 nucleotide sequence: TGTGCCAGCAGACTAAGCGGGAGCCCCGGGGAGCTGTTTTTT. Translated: CASRLSGSPGELFF.

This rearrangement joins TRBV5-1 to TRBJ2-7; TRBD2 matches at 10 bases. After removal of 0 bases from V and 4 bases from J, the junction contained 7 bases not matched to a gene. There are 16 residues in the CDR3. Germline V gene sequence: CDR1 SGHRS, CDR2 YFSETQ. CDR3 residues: CASSLAAGGSWYEQYF. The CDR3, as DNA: TGCGCCAGCAGCTTGGCAGCGGGGGGGAGTTGGTACGAGCAGTACTTC.

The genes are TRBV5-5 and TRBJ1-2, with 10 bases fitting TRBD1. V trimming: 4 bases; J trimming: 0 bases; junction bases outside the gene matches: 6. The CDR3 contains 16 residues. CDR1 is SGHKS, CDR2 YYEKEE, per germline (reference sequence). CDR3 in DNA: TGTGCCAGCAGCAAAGTGGGGACAGGGGCTAACTATGGCTACACCTTC. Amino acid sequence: CASSKVGTGANYGYTF.